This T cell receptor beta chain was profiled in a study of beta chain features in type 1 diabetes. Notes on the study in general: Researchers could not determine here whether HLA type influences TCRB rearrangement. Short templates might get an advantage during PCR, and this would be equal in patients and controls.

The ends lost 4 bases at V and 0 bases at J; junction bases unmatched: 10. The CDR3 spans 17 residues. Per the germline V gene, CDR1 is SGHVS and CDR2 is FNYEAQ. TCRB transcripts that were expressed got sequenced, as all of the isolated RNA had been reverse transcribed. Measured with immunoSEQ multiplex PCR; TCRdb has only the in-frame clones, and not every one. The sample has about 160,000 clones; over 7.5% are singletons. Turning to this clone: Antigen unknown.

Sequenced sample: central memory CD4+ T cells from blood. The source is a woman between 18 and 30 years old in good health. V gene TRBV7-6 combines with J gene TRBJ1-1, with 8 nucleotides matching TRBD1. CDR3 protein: CASSSRQGNGMNTEAFF. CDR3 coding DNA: TGTGCCAGCAGCTCCAGACAGGGGAACGGGATGAACACTGAAGCTTTCTTT. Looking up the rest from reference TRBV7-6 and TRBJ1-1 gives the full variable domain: GAGVSQSPRYKVTKRGQDVALRCDPISGHVSLYWYRQALGQGPEFLTYFNYEAQQDKSGLPNDRFSAERPEGSISTLTIQRTEQRDSAMYRCASSSRQGNGMNTEAFFGQGTRLTVV.